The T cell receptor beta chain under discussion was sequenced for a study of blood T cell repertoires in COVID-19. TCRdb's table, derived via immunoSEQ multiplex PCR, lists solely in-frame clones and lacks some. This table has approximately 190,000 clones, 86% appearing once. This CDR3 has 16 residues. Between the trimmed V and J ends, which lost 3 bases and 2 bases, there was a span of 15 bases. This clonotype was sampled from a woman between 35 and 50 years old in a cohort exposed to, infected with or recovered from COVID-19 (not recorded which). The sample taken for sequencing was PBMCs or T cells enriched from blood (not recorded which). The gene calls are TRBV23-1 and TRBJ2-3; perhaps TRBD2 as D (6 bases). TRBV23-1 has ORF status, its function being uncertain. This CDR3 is CASSHSPGTATDTQYF. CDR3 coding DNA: TGCGCCAGCAGTCACAGCCCCGGGACTGCCACAGATACGCAGTATTTT.